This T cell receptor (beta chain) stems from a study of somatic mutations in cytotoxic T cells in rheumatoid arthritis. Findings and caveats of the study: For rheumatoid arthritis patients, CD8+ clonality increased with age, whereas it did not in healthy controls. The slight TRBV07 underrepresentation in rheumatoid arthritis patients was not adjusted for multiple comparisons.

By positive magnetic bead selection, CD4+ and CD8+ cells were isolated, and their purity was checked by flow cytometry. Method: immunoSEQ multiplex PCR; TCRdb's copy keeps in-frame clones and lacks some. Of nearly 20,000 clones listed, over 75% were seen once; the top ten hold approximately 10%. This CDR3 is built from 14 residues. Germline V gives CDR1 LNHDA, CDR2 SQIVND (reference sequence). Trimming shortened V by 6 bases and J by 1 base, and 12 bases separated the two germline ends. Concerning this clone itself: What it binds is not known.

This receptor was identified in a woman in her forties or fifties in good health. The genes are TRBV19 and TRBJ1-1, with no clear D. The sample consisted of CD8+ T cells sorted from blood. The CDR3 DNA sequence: TGTGCCAGTAGGCCCGGGGAAGGGAACACTGAAGCTTTCTTT. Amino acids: CASRPGEGNTEAFF.